Here is one T cell receptor (beta chain) with its context. There is no known antigen for this receptor. No per-base quality is available; no much larger clone lies one base away. V is pared back by 0 bases and J by 3 bases, with 13 bases lying between the germline termini. The germline V gene provides CDR1 SGDLS and CDR2 YYNGEE. The CDR3 spans 16 residues, from the cysteine through the phenylalanine. The kept DNA is CDR3 alone, 48 bases in frame from the first base. This specimen belongs to a study of identical twins (dated by TCRdb to 2015 to 2016). Context from the whole study: To test whether fetal clonotypes persist, the study used deep sequencing on TCR alpha and beta repertoires from monozygotic twins, unrelated adults of various ages, and cord blood. To rule out contamination, replicate twin experiments were performed at different times with different library preparation protocols. The investigation overall reported the following: Because the same donors could not be followed over many years, the conclusions relied on cross-sectional statistical analysis. Invariant T cells such as MAIT and iNKT could partly confound zero-insertion analyses, though diverse VJ usage argued against this for most clonotypes. Abundant cord blood beta clonotypes carried fewer insertions; young adult naive repertoires showed a weaker similar trend, while memory repertoires showed none. Excess twin sharing in beta out-of-frame sequences was weaker because fewer shared sequences lowered the signal-to-noise ratio. Recombination models systematically underestimated out-of-frame TCR alpha sharing in monozygotic twins but agreed with sharing between unrelated individuals. Compared with coincidental sharing between unrelated individuals, out-of-frame TCR alpha sequences shared between twins had an excess of sequences with low generation probability.

Every donor in the study was a healthy Caucasian. The twin cohort consisted of three pairs of female monozygotic twins, all aged 18 to 29 years. Miltenyi CD45RO+ enrichment and human naive T-cell isolation kits were used to isolate memory (CD45RO+) and naive T cells from PBMC. Library creation used 5' RACE. TCRdb names Illumina HiSeq 2000 as the instrument used. A universal primer binding site was introduced by template switching, and a unique molecular identifier was present in the final cDNA, enabling accurate counting of TCR cDNA molecules. Specific primers in the conserved constant-segment region were used to synthesize first-strand cDNA for the TCR alpha and beta chains. To control for contamination, each cDNA library was double barcoded with a SMART-Mk sample barcode plus Illumina barcodes. TruSeq adapter sequences along with Illumina sample barcodes were introduced in two successive PCR steps. The Illumina HiSeq platform was used with custom primers to sequence TCR alpha and beta cDNA libraries. From the authors' description of their analysis: MiGEC processed the raw reads to extract unique molecular identifiers, while MiXCR was used to determine the CDR3 positions. Recombination models were inferred per individual with the repgenHMM and IGoR tools using an EM algorithm. Shared clonotype analysis was performed with the tcR package in R, normalizing sharing by the product of cloneset sizes. Out-of-frame nonproductive sequences were analyzed to study raw recombination free of thymic and clonal selection effects. TCRdb took the public reads, trimmed them with fastp at Q25, ran MiXCR for clone calling and kept in-frame beta chains. CDR3 protein duplicates are merged, each entry listing the most common genes and DNA. The V and J calls were determined by TCRdb, not by the authors. The sample records under 300,000 distinct CDR3 sequences, roughly 13% of which are singletons. The top ten hold roughly 4.2% of the sample.

This sample also appeared in a second study, on yellow fever vaccine responses in identical twins. The second publication reports: According to the authors, the vaccine-induced T cell response in identical twins seemed to be partly convergent and partly specific to each individual. In the study, vaccine-responding T cell clones were precisely tracked in identical twins.

The sequence came from a woman younger than 35 in good health. The sample comprised memory (CD45RO+) T cells sorted from blood. Explained via the paper, the cell subset or site label denotes: CD45RO+ enriched T cells. The sequence joins TRBV9 to TRBJ2-1; the D gene identity is not certain. The CDR3 region has the sequence CASSVATAVRYNEQFF. The nucleotide sequence is TGTGCCAGCAGCGTAGCTACGGCGGTTCGCTACAATGAGCAGTTCTTC.